The 30 T cell receptor beta chains below all came from one sample that was sequenced in a study of neurological immune-mediated disorders. MiXCR, applied by TCRdb to the 5' RACE reads, yields one record per CDR3 protein. Counted here are over 13,000 distinct CDR3 sequences, 7% occurring once; the ten biggest clones make up roughly 25%. Input material: CD8+ T cells from blood. Every receptor here comes from a woman in her thirties or forties in good health.

The table lists this clonotype with many counts. J is TRBJ2-7 and V is TRBV20-1; the D gene could be TRBD1 or TRBD2 (5 bases each). The V gene lost 2 bases and the J gene lost 0 bases, with 20 bases spanning the gap. The CDR3 has 17 amino acids. Germline CDR1 DFQATT, CDR2 SNEGSKA (reference sequence). The CDR3 is CSARSTSGRFSSYEQYF. In DNA, the CDR3 is TGCAGTGCTAGATCGACCTCGGGGCGGTTTTCCTCCTACGAGCAGTACTTC.

In this sample, this clonotype turned up many times. V and J are TRBV19 and TRBJ2-7, with D possibly being TRBD2 (6 bases). The CDR3 runs to 13 residues. The germline V gene has CDR1 LNHDA and CDR2 SQIVND (reference sequence). The ends were cut back, 5 bases at V and 2 bases at J, with 10 bases in the middle. CDR3 DNA sequence: TGTGCCAGTAGTCAGGGCGGGGCCTACGAGCAGTACTTC. Translating it yields CASSQGGAYEQYF.

This clonotype was observed at least ten times. V usage is TRBV5-1 and J usage is TRBJ2-5; 9 bases align to TRBD2. CDR3 size: 12 residues. V lost 7 bases to trimming and J lost 7 bases; unmatched junction nucleotides: 5. Germline V CDR1 and CDR2: SGHRS, YFSETQ. The CDR3 coding sequence is TGCGCCAGCGCGGCGGGGGGGCTGACCCAGTACTTC. This translates into CASAAGGLTQYF. Full variable domain (missing parts from reference TRBV5-1 and TRBJ2-5): KAGVTQTPRYLIKTRGQQVTLSCSPISGHRSVSWYQQTPGQGLQFLFEYFSETQRNKGNFPGRFSGRQFSNSRSEMNVSTLELGDSALYLCASAAGGLTQYFGPGTRLLVL.

The sample holds many counts of this clonotype. The chain employs TRBV10-2 and TRBJ2-7; D possibly corresponds to TRBD2 (5 bases). V dropped 10 bases and J dropped 2 bases, with 15 bases sitting between them. This CDR3 has 13 residues. Germline CDR1 is WSHSY and CDR2 is SAAADI. In DNA, the CDR3 is TGCGCCACCCAGGAACTAGACACCTACGAGCAGTACTTC. Translated, it gives CATQELDTYEQYF.

This clonotype was detected many times. V and J are TRBV2 and TRBJ2-1; the match to TRBD2 covers 7 bases. V dropped 7 bases and J dropped 7; count of bases not matched to a gene: 13. The germline gives CDR1 SNHLY, CDR2 FYNNEI. The length of the CDR3 is 15 residues. CDR3 DNA sequence: TGTGCCAGCATGGAGCGGGACTCGAATAATAATGAGCAGTTCTTC. It translates to CASMERDSNNNEQFF.

This clonotype was counted ten times or more. The V and J genes are TRBV10-3 and TRBJ2-2; 8 nucleotides agree with TRBD2. Losses at the gene ends were 4 bases for V and 2 bases for J; bases not matched to a gene: 3. Germline-derived CDR1 and CDR2 are ENHRY and SYGVKD. The CDR3 runs to 15 residues. CDR3 sequence (DNA): TGTGCCATCAGTGCAGCGGGGGATAACACCGGGGAGCTGTTTTTT. Translation: CAISAAGDNTGELFF.

This clonotype showed up many times. The chain links TRBV7-2 to TRBJ1-2; 7 bases align to TRBD1. Germline V lookup: CDR1 SGHTA, CDR2 FQGNSA. V shed 6 bases, J shed 4 bases, and the junction held 11 bases outside the gene matches. The CDR3 has 15 amino acids. The CDR3 spells CASSPTGTVVYGYTF. The CDR3 nucleotides read TGTGCCAGCAGTCCTACCGGGACAGTGGTCTATGGCTACACCTTC.

This clonotype appeared many times. V usage is TRBV10-1 and J usage is TRBJ2-1; a possible D gene is TRBD2 (5 bases). The CDR3 runs 13 residues. Deletions cut 3 bases from V and 9 bases from J, with 12 bases between. Germline CDR1 reads WNHNN; CDR2 reads SYGVQD (reference sequence). CDR3 region: CASSEGLASEQFF. Written as DNA, the CDR3 is TGCGCCAGCAGTGAAGGGCTAGCAAGTGAGCAGTTCTTC.

This clonotype was observed at least ten times. This chain joins TRBV5-1 and TRBJ2-1, with 12 nucleotides matching TRBD2. This CDR3 has 15 amino acids. Looked up from germline, CDR1 is SGHRS and CDR2 is YFSETQ. V gave up 2 bases and J gave up 10 bases; unmatched junction bases: 7. CDR3 nucleotide sequence: TGCGCCAGCAGCTTAACTAGCGGGGGGTTGTTCGAGCAGTTCTTC. Translating gives CASSLTSGGLFEQFF.

This clonotype was seen repeatedly, ten times or more. The J gene is TRBJ2-2, the V gene TRBV7-8; 9 positions match TRBD2. V trimming: 1 base; J trimming: 1 base; junction bases outside the gene matches: 7. The CDR3 has 18 amino acids. In germline, CDR1 is SGHVS, CDR2 FQNEAQ. The chain's CDR3 is CASSLELSGGRNTGELFF. For the CDR3, the DNA is TGTGCCAGCAGCTTAGAGCTTAGCGGGGGACGGAACACCGGGGAGCTGTTTTTT.

This clonotype was counted at least ten times. J is TRBJ2-7 and V is TRBV6-2 or TRBV6-3; tentatively, D is TRBD1 (5 bases). V shed 4 bases and J shed 3 bases, with 13 bases lying between them. The CDR3 consists of 14 residues. Per the germline V gene, CDR1 is MNHEY and CDR2 is SVGEGT. DNA of the CDR3: TGTGCCAGCAGTTTCCTAGGGGCCCTCTACGAGCAGTACTTC. Amino acid sequence: CASSFLGALYEQYF.

This clonotype is medium-sized. This rearrangement joins TRBV2 to TRBJ1-1; 9 bases are a match to TRBD1. Losses at the gene ends were 10 bases for V and 8 bases for J; bases not matched to a gene: 5. CDR1 is SNHLY, CDR2 FYNNEI, per germline. This CDR3 has 11 residues. The CDR3 protein is CAKGQGTEAFF. In nucleotides, the CDR3 is TGTGCCAAGGGACAGGGAACCGAAGCTTTCTTT.

This clonotype was observed at least ten times. The chain carries TRBV20-1 and TRBJ1-4, with D hard to call. Looked up from germline, CDR1 is DFQATT and CDR2 is SNEGSKA (reference sequence). Trimming cost V 2 bases and J 8 bases, with 15 bases left between them. The CDR3 has 14 amino acids. The CDR3 here is CSARQKDPLEKLFF. The DNA of the CDR3 is TGCAGTGCTAGACAGAAGGATCCTTTAGAAAAACTGTTTTTT.

This clonotype was counted at least ten times. The V and J genes are TRBV10-1 and TRBJ2-3; 7 bases agree with TRBD2. The V gene end was trimmed by 3 bases and the J gene end by 0 bases; junction bases not matched to a gene: 3. The CDR3 loop spans 15 amino acids. CDR1 is WNHNN, CDR2 SYGVQD, per germline (reference sequence). CDR3 nucleotides: TGCGCCAGCAGTGAACTAGCGCAAAGCACAGATACGCAGTATTTT. Translation gives CASSELAQSTDTQYF.

This clonotype appeared many times. The chain combines TRBV20-1 with TRBJ2-5; TRBD2 matches at 7 bases. The CDR3 extends over 17 amino acids. Trimming at V came to 1 base and at J to 4 bases, leaving 15 bases not matched to a gene. Germline CDR1 DFQATT, CDR2 SNEGSKA (reference sequence). The CDR3 spells CSARGPESGMGVETQYF. The DNA for the CDR3 is TGCAGTGCTAGAGGACCGGAAAGCGGGATGGGGGTAGAGACCCAGTACTTC.

The V and J genes are TRBV10-1 and TRBJ1-5, with D hard to call. CDR1 is WNHNN and CDR2 is SYGVQD in the germline V gene (reference sequence). The CDR3 covers 13 residues. With 2 bases removed from V and 5 bases from J, the gap between germline ends came to 7 bases. For the CDR3, the DNA is TGCGCCAGCAGTGAGCCCTCTTATCAGCCCCAGCATTTT. This gives the protein CASSEPSYQPQHF.

This clonotype was seen at least ten times. The gene calls are TRBV7-6 and TRBJ2-1; D unclear. The CDR3 loop spans 16 amino acids. Per germline, CDR1 SGHVS and CDR2 FNYEAQ. V was shortened by 1 base and J by 7 bases, with 17 bases between the two germline ends. The CDR3: CASSLGYRTRGNEQFF. The CDR3 DNA follows: TGTGCCAGCAGCTTAGGGTACAGAACCCGAGGAAATGAGCAGTTCTTC. Using reference TRBV7-6 and TRBJ2-1 for the parts outside the CDR3, the full variable domain is GAGVSQSPRYKVTKRGQDVALRCDPISGHVSLYWYRQALGQGPEFLTYFNYEAQQDKSGLPNDRFSAERPEGSISTLTIQRTEQRDSAMYRCASSLGYRTRGNEQFFGPGTRLTVL.

As for this clonotype: One end of the junction does not line up with germline, which may come from a read error. V and J are TRBV28 and TRBJ2-3, with TRBD1 as a possible D gene (6 bases). The germline V gene encodes CDR1 MDHEN and CDR2 SYDVKM. This CDR3 is 16 amino acids long. Here the CDR3 DNA reads TGTGTCAGCAGTCCCCGAACAGGGACGATTACAGATACGCAGTATTTT. It specifies CVSSPRTGTITDTQYF.

The V call is TRBV12-3 or TRBV12-4, the J call TRBJ2-2; 8 bases match TRBD2. The CDR3 has 14 amino acids. V gave up 4 bases and J gave up 7 bases; unmatched junction bases: 5. CDR3 residues: CASSSGGAFGELFF. The DNA for the CDR3 is TGTGCCAGCAGTTCCGGGGGGGCCTTCGGGGAGCTGTTTTTT.

The table lists this clonotype with many counts. V gene TRBV20-1 combines with J gene TRBJ2-7, with 11 bases aligning to TRBD1. The CDR3 runs 14 residues. J gave up 4 bases and V 6 bases, and 8 bases lay outside the gene matches. Germline CDR1 DFQATT, CDR2 SNEGSKA (reference sequence). The CDR3 DNA reads TGCAGTGCCACCCCTGGGGACAGGGGGTACGAGCAGTACTTC. Residues: CSATPGDRGYEQYF.

This clonotype was counted ten times or more. The CDR3 loop reads CASSVGSVGQPQHF. In nucleotides, the CDR3 is TGTGCCAGCAGCGTAGGGAGTGTCGGGCAGCCCCAGCATTTT. The rearrangement uses TRBV9 and TRBJ1-5; no firm D call. The CDR3 loop spans 14 amino acids. Per germline, CDR1 SGDLS and CDR2 YYNGEE. Trimming took off 0 bases at V and 7 bases at J, with 11 bases between the two ends.

The V and J genes are TRBV5-8 and TRBJ2-5; no firm D call. Germline CDR1 SGHTS, CDR2 YDEGEE. The CDR3 is made up of 13 amino acids. V was trimmed by 4 bases and J by 5 bases, leaving 12 bases between them. The CDR3 DNA is TGTGCCAGCAGCCCCCGACCCCCGGAGACCCAGTACTTC. This translates into CASSPRPPETQYF.

In this sample, this clonotype turned up many times. V and J are TRBV2 and TRBJ2-7; D uncertain. This CDR3 comprises 12 residues. The germline V gene encodes CDR1 SNHLY and CDR2 FYNNEI. Trimming cost V 6 bases and J 2 bases, with 8 bases left between them. CDR3 in DNA: TGTGCCAGCAGCGCGGACCCCTACGAGCAGTACTTC. Protein product: CASSADPYEQYF.

This clonotype appeared many times. The chain employs TRBV5-1 and TRBJ2-3; 10 bases match TRBD2. The trim removed 5 bases at V and 2 bases at J, leaving 2 bases unmatched. Germline CDR1 reads SGHRS; CDR2 reads YFSETQ. CDR3 length: 14 amino acids. CDR3: CASRTSGLTDTQYF. In nucleotides, the CDR3 is TGCGCCAGCAGGACTAGCGGGCTCACAGATACGCAGTATTTT.

This clonotype was recorded at least ten times. CDR3 in DNA: TGCAGTGCTAGAGATAAGGGGCTACTAGCGGTTTACAATGAGCAGTTCTTC. Protein sequence: CSARDKGLLAVYNEQFF. This chain joins TRBV20-1 and TRBJ2-1; 8 nucleotides line up with TRBD2. The germline CDR1 and CDR2 sequences are DFQATT and SNEGSKA (reference sequence). With V trimmed by 0 bases and J by 4 bases, 11 bases remained unmatched. The CDR3 is made up of 17 amino acids.

The table lists this clonotype with a few counts. This chain joins TRBV12-3 or TRBV12-4 and TRBJ1-1, with no clear D. V shed 7 bases and J shed 5 bases, with 17 bases lying between them. This CDR3 is 14 amino acids long. The CDR3 sequence is CASTMSLLGTEAFF. As DNA, the CDR3 is TGTGCCAGCACCATGTCCCTTTTGGGGACTGAAGCTTTCTTT.

This clonotype was recorded many times. The V call is TRBV10-1, the J call TRBJ2-3; D not resolved. Trimming shortened V by 5 bases and J by 0 bases, and 12 bases separated the two germline ends. The CDR3 length is 15 residues. Germline V CDR1 and CDR2: WNHNN, SYGVQD (reference sequence). The CDR3 protein is CASSPAMTSTDTQYF. The CDR3 DNA reads TGCGCCAGCAGTCCTGCAATGACTAGCACAGATACGCAGTATTTT.

This clonotype was found many times. The gene calls are TRBV20-1 and TRBJ2-2, with 7 bases fitting TRBD1. The CDR3 runs 14 residues. V lost 2 bases and J lost 6; bases outside the gene matches: 6. CDR1 and CDR2 from the germline V gene are DFQATT and SNEGSKA (reference sequence). The CDR3 sequence is CSARSGGDSGELFF. The CDR3, as DNA: TGCAGTGCTAGATCAGGGGGAGATTCCGGGGAGCTGTTTTTT.

This clonotype was recorded at least ten times. CDR3 in DNA: TGCAGTGCTAGAGTACTAGAGGGCTACACCTTC. This codes for CSARVLEGYTF. This chain uses TRBV20-1 with TRBJ1-2; no clear D gene. This CDR3 spans 11 amino acids. Trimming left V 1 base short and J 8 bases short, with 8 bases between. Germline lookup yields CDR1 DFQATT and CDR2 SNEGSKA (reference sequence).

The sample holds many counts of this clonotype. The rearrangement uses TRBV2 and TRBJ2-3, with 8 bases identical to TRBD2. Germline CDR1 reads SNHLY; CDR2 reads FYNNEI. This CDR3 has 15 amino acids. The V and J ends lost 6 bases and 2 bases, in that order; junction bases with no gene match: 7. The chain's CDR3 is CASRVSAGATDTQYF. The CDR3 region has the DNA TGTGCCAGCAGGGTATCAGCGGGGGCCACAGATACGCAGTATTTT.